A single sample gave rise to the 5 T cell receptor beta chains below, sequenced in a study of blood T cell repertoires in COVID-19. The protocol was immunoSEQ multiplex PCR, while the TCRdb copy is restricted to in-frame clones and leaves out a portion. The sample records some 390,000 clones, approximately 89% being singletons. Specimen: peripheral blood. These receptors all stem from a woman aged 40 to 50 with COVID-19, enrolled during active disease.

The J gene is TRBJ1-5, the V gene TRBV6-6; 7 nucleotides match TRBD1. The CDR3 runs to 14 residues. The junction had 5 bases not matched to a gene; V was cut back by 4 bases and J by 5 bases. CDR1 and CDR2 (germline): MNHNY, SVGAGI (reference sequence). CDR3 region: CASSSGTDYQPQHF. The CDR3 DNA follows: TGTGCCAGCAGTTCCGGGACAGACTATCAGCCCCAGCATTTT.

This rearrangement joins TRBV12-3 or TRBV12-4 to TRBJ1-2, with a tentative D call TRBD1 (6 bases). The CDR3 covers 13 residues. Trimming removed 2 bases at V and 4 bases at J, with 8 bases between. CDR3 DNA sequence: TGTGCCAGCAGTTTAATAGGGGGCTATGGCTACACCTTC. Residues: CASSLIGGYGYTF.

The chain carries TRBV29-1 and TRBJ1-1; 10 bases match TRBD1. The CDR3 spans 12 residues. V lost 7 bases to trimming and J lost 10 bases; unmatched junction nucleotides: 9. Germline assignment: CDR1 SQVTM and CDR2 ANQGSEA. The CDR3 nucleotides read TGCAGCGCGAGGGACAGGGGTTGGTTAGCTTTCTTT. Translating it yields CSARDRGWLAFF.

This chain connects TRBV19 to TRBJ2-6; 10 nucleotides line up with TRBD1. Germline values: CDR1 LNHDA, CDR2 SQIVND (reference sequence). V was clipped by 5 bases and J by 0 bases; unmatched bases: 7. This CDR3 has 18 amino acids. CDR3 nucleotides: TGTGCCAGTAGTTCACCGGGACAGGGGTCCTCTGGGGCCAACGTCCTGACTTTC. Amino acids: CASSSPGQGSSGANVLTF.

This chain joins TRBV30 and TRBJ1-4; 7 bases line up with TRBD1. Germline V gives CDR1 GTSNPN, CDR2 SVGIG (reference sequence). There are 14 residues in the CDR3. V dropped 0 bases and J dropped 8; count of bases not matched to a gene: 6. The DNA of the CDR3 is TGTGCCTGGAGTGTAGTAGGGGGCTACGAAAAACTGTTTTTT. Translated, it gives CAWSVVGGYEKLFF.